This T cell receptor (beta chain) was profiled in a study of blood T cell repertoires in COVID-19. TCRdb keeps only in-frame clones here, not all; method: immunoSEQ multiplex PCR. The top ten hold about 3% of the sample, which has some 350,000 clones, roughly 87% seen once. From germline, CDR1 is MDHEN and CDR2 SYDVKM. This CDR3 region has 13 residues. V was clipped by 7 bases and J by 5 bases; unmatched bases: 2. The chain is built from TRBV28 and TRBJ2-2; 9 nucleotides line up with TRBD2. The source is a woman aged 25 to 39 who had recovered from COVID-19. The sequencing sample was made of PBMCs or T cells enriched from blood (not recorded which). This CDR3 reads CASKSGGTGELFF. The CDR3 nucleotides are TGTGCCAGCAAGAGCGGGGGGACCGGGGAGCTGTTTTTT.